These 22 T cell receptor beta chains share one sample of origin, sequenced in a study of T cell repertoires in aging, cancer and after chemotherapy. Multiplex touch-down PCR with TRB-A/B primers amplified rearranged V-D-J TRB sequences. TCRdb re-analysed the multiplex PCR reads in MiXCR, keeping a single row per CDR3 protein. This table has under 8,000 distinct CDR3 sequences, around 50% appearing once. Amplification of TCR beta used genomic DNA extracted from peripheral blood. What was sequenced was blood. The receptor source for this set is a human donor with a solid tumor.

V gene TRBV5-1 combines with J gene TRBJ2-1, with no clear D. The CDR3 is 11 amino acids. Germline-derived CDR1 and CDR2 are SGHRS and YFSETQ. The V gene lost 0 bases and the J gene lost 9 bases, with 4 bases spanning the gap. The CDR3 region is CASSLALEQFF. CDR3 in DNA: TGCGCCAGCAGCTTGGCCCTTGAGCAGTTCTTC.

The V call is TRBV10-1, the J call TRBJ2-1, with 9 bases matching TRBD2. The CDR3 is made up of 17 amino acids. Germline V CDR1 and CDR2: WNHNN, SYGVQD (reference sequence). Trimming removed 1 base from V and 8 bases from J; junction bases left unmatched: 12. CDR3 DNA sequence: TGCGCCAGCAGTGAGTATAGCGGGAGAGCAACGGAAGATGAGCAGTTCTTC. Amino acid sequence: CASSEYSGRATEDEQFF.

The chain has TRBV5-1 and TRBJ2-3; D remains ambiguous. V was pared by 0 bases and J by 2 bases, with 10 bases between. Germline-derived CDR1 and CDR2 are SGHRS and YFSETQ. This CDR3 spans 15 amino acids. The DNA for the CDR3 is TGCGCCAGCAGCTTGGAACTCTCCATCACAGATACGCAGTATTTT. Amino acids: CASSLELSITDTQYF.

This clonotype was found a few times. The gene calls are TRBV12-3 or TRBV12-4 and TRBJ2-7; the D gene is possibly TRBD1 (6 bases). This CDR3 comprises 11 residues. V lost 5 bases and J 9 bases, leaving 11 bases between the germline ends. As DNA, the CDR3 is TGTGCCAGCAGTCCTGGGGGCGGGCAGTACTTC. Translated: CASSPGGGQYF.

This clonotype was seen only a few times. The rearrangement links TRBV20-1 to TRBJ2-7; D is uncertain. This CDR3 is built from 12 residues. Germline assignment: CDR1 DFQATT and CDR2 SNEGSKA (reference sequence). V lost 6 bases to trimming and J lost 4 bases, with 13 bases between them. The chain's CDR3 is CSATPLGYEQYF. The CDR3 DNA sequence: TGCAGTGCAACCCCCCTAGGGTACGAGCAGTACTTC.

This chain joins TRBV12-3 or TRBV12-4 and TRBJ1-6, with D possibly matching TRBD1 (5 bases). V was pared by 5 bases and J by 14 bases, with 13 bases between. This CDR3 region has 12 residues. The DNA for the CDR3 is TGTGCCAGCAGTACTGGGTTGGGGGCCCTCCACTTT. Protein product: CASSTGLGALHF.

The chain uses TRBV10-3 and TRBJ1-1, with D possibly matching TRBD1 (5 bases). The CDR3 is 13 amino acids. Trimming left V 7 bases short and J 3 bases short, with 12 bases between. CDR1 is ENHRY, CDR2 SYGVKD, per germline. CDR3 residues: CAINLREDTEAFF. CDR3 in DNA: TGTGCCATCAATCTCAGGGAAGACACTGAAGCTTTCTTT.

The chain couples TRBV10-1 to TRBJ1-6, with D unresolved. Per the germline V gene, CDR1 is WNHNN and CDR2 is SYGVQD (reference sequence). The V and J ends lost 2 bases and 8 bases respectively, with 7 bases between them. This CDR3 spans 13 amino acids. This chain's CDR3 is CASSETRDSPLHF. As DNA, the CDR3 is TGCGCCAGCAGTGAGACCCGGGATTCACCCCTCCACTTT.

The rearrangement links TRBV6-5 to TRBJ2-3, with 7 nucleotides matching TRBD2. The CDR3 contains 13 residues. Germline V gives CDR1 MNHEY, CDR2 SVGAGI. The junction had 3 bases not matched to a gene; V was cut back by 7 bases and J by 2 bases. The CDR3 DNA sequence: TGTGCCAGCAAAGGGGACTACACAGATACGCAGTATTTT. Translation gives CASKGDYTDTQYF.

The chain is built from TRBV28 and TRBJ2-1, with TRBD1 matching over 8 bases. With 7 bases clipped from V and 2 bases from J, the junction kept 7 bases outside the gene matches. CDR1 and CDR2 from the germline V gene are MDHEN and SYDVKM. CDR3 length equals 15 residues. The CDR3 here is CASTLNRGAYNEQFF. DNA for the CDR3: TGTGCCAGCACCCTAAACAGGGGGGCCTACAATGAGCAGTTCTTC.

This clonotype was seen a few times. The chain recombines TRBV20-1 with TRBJ2-1; the D gene is possibly TRBD2 (6 bases). This CDR3 spans 19 amino acids. V was cut by 5 bases and J by 0 bases, with 26 bases left in between. Germline V gene lookup returns CDR1 DFQATT and CDR2 SNEGSKA (reference sequence). Here the CDR3 DNA reads TGCAGTGCTCACGCATATTTGGAGCGGGTGGCCCTCTCCTACAATGAGCAGTTCTTC. Protein: CSAHAYLERVALSYNEQFF.

V and J are TRBV6-5 and TRBJ2-1, with 14 positions matching TRBD2. Germline values: CDR1 MNHEY, CDR2 SVGAGI. V gave up 2 bases and J gave up 14 bases; unmatched junction bases: 17. The CDR3 consists of 18 residues. CDR3 amino acids: CASSYVSPGTSGRNSEFF. CDR3 bases: TGTGCCAGCAGTTACGTAAGTCCGGGGACTAGCGGGAGAAATTCGGAGTTCTTC.

The gene calls are TRBV19 and TRBJ2-2; 7 bases match TRBD2. In germline, CDR1 is LNHDA, CDR2 SQIVND (reference sequence). V was pared by 2 bases and J by 7 bases, with 10 bases of the junction left unmatched. The CDR3 length is 16 residues. The CDR3 protein is CASSITVAGANGELFF. The CDR3 nucleotides read TGTGCCAGTAGTATAACGGTGGCGGGAGCCAACGGGGAGCTGTTTTTT.

This CDR3 is CSARDRTGVAYEQYF. The DNA of the CDR3 is TGCAGTGCTAGAGATCGGACAGGGGTCGCCTACGAGCAGTACTTC. The chain links TRBV20-1 to TRBJ2-7; 9 bases align to TRBD1. This CDR3 has 15 residues. Unmatched junction bases numbered 5, after V lost 0 bases and J lost 2 bases. CDR1 and CDR2 (germline): DFQATT, SNEGSKA (reference sequence).

The V gene is TRBV20-1, the J gene TRBJ1-1; possible D gene TRBD1, 6 bases. Trimming took off 7 bases at V and 1 base at J, with 10 bases between the two ends. The CDR3 totals 12 residues. Germline V CDR1 and CDR2: DFQATT, SNEGSKA (reference sequence). CDR3 in DNA: TGCAGTGGACAGGTCGAGAACACTGAAGCTTTCTTT. Its translation: CSGQVENTEAFF.

The genes are TRBV19 and TRBJ2-3; unclear D gene. The CDR3 extends over 11 amino acids. Looked up from germline, CDR1 is LNHDA and CDR2 is SQIVND (reference sequence). Between the trimmed V and J ends, which lost 8 bases and 6 bases, there was a span of 9 bases. This CDR3 reads CASGKRDTQYF. In DNA, the CDR3 is TGTGCCAGTGGTAAGCGTGATACGCAGTATTTT.

This chain uses TRBV19 with TRBJ2-3; 14 positions agree with TRBD2. From germline, CDR1 is LNHDA and CDR2 SQIVND (reference sequence). There are 14 residues in the CDR3. CDR3 sequence: CATGTSGGTDTQYF. CDR3 in DNA: TGTGCTACAGGGACTAGCGGGGGAACAGATACGCAGTATTTT. Complete variable domain (other parts from reference TRBV19 and TRBJ2-3): DGGITQSPKYLFRKEGQNVTLSCEQNLNHDAMYWYRQDPGQGLRLIYYSQIVNDFQKGDIAEGYSVSREKKESFPLTVTSAQKNPTAFYLCATGTSGGTDTQYFGPGTRLTVL.

By share, this clonotype counts as medium-sized. The chain recombines TRBV29-1 with TRBJ1-2; D uncertain. CDR3 size: 12 residues. Trimming shortened V by 2 bases and J by 4 bases, and 8 bases separated the two germline ends. Germline V gene lookup returns CDR1 SQVTM and CDR2 ANQGSEA. This CDR3 is CSVENGIYGYTF. In DNA, the CDR3 is TGCAGCGTTGAAAACGGGATCTATGGCTACACCTTC. The whole variable domain, filled in from reference TRBV29-1 and TRBJ1-2, reads SAVISQKPSRDICQRGTSLTIQCQVDSQVTMMFWYRQQPGQSLTLIATANQGSEATYESGFVIDKFPISRPNLTFSTLTVSNMSPEDSSIYLCSVENGIYGYTFGSGTRLTVV.

The V and J genes are TRBV30 and TRBJ1-2, with 7 bases lining up with TRBD1. CDR3 length: 13 residues. The germline CDR1 and CDR2 sequences are GTSNPN and SVGIG (reference sequence). Germline trimming cut 3 bases from V and 4 bases from J; bases unmatched to any gene: 5. The CDR3 DNA is TGTGCCTGGAGCGAGGACAGGTTCTATGGCTACACCTTC. Its protein product is CAWSEDRFYGYTF.

This clonotype was observed a few times. The chain joins TRBV10-3 to TRBJ1-2; D perhaps matches TRBD1 (5 bases). Germline V gene lookup returns CDR1 ENHRY and CDR2 SYGVKD. Trimming took off 2 bases at V and 3 bases at J, with 16 bases between the two ends. CDR3 length equals 16 residues. CDR3: CAISEDSAGYHYGYTF. The CDR3 DNA is TGTGCCATCAGTGAGGATTCTGCAGGGTACCACTATGGCTACACCTTC.

In this sample, this clonotype turned up once. The rearrangement uses TRBV24-1 and TRBJ2-3, with 7 bases matching TRBD2. CDR1 KGHDR and CDR2 SFDVKD come from the germline V gene. Unmatched junction bases numbered 0, after V lost 3 bases and J lost 1 base. The CDR3 sequence is 14 residues long. The CDR3 region is CATSDSGGTDTQYF. The CDR3 DNA reads as TGTGCCACCAGTGATAGCGGGGGCACAGATACGCAGTATTTT.

This rearrangement joins TRBV7-9 to TRBJ2-3, with D tentatively TRBD2 (5 bases). Trimming took 1 base from V and 7 from J, leaving 15 bases between them. This CDR3 region has 15 residues. Germline V gene lookup returns CDR1 SEHNR and CDR2 FQNEAQ (reference sequence). CDR3 loop: CASSLDGGLSNTQYF. The DNA for the CDR3 is TGTGCCAGCAGCTTAGATGGCGGGCTTTCAAATACGCAGTATTTT.